One sample yielded the 8 T cell receptor beta chains listed below, sequenced in a study of persistence of HIV-infected CD4 T cells. The immunoSEQ assay was version 4, run in survey mode. Libraries were prepared by immunoSEQ multiplex PCR; TCRdb keeps only in-frame clonotypes and omits some of them. The sample shows about 30,000 clones, roughly four fifths of them seen only once. Stimulation used around 10 ug/mL lysate from CMV-infected fibroblasts. CD40L-negative CD69-negative CD45RO-high memory CD4+ T cells were sorted as populations depleted of antigen-responding cells. No antigens are known for them. Sequences were derived from CD4+ T cells sorted from PBMCs after 18-hour stimulation, sampled from a patient who received antiretroviral therapy. These receptors came from an adult man with HIV who was CMV-seropositive.

This clone was observed once. The CDR3 loop is CASSRNLWGLGQGDQPQHF. For the CDR3, the DNA is TGTGCCAGCAGCCGTAACCTTTGGGGTTTGGGACAGGGGGATCAGCCCCAGCATTTT. The V and J genes are TRBV7-8 and TRBJ1-5; 11 bases fit TRBD1. V lost 5 bases, J lost 5 bases, and 17 bases stayed unmatched. Germline values: CDR1 SGHVS, CDR2 FQNEAQ. This CDR3 has 19 residues.

The V and J genes are TRBV4-2 and TRBJ2-7; 14 nucleotides match TRBD2. Losses at the gene ends were 1 base for V and 6 bases for J; bases not matched to a gene: 5. This CDR3 comprises 16 residues. Germline V CDR1 and CDR2: LGHNA, YNFKEQ. CDR3 residues: CASSQARTSGGSEQYF. DNA for the CDR3: TGTGCCAGCAGCCAAGCCCGGACTAGCGGGGGGAGCGAGCAGTACTTC.

The chain joins TRBV19 to TRBJ2-3; 10 nucleotides agree with TRBD2. The ends lost 4 bases at V and 0 bases at J; junction bases unmatched: 7. Germline loops: CDR1 LNHDA, CDR2 SQIVND (reference sequence). The CDR3 is made up of 17 amino acids. For the CDR3, the DNA is TGTGCCAGTAGTAGGGATAGCGGGGGGACTAGCACAGATACGCAGTATTTT. It specifies CASSRDSGGTSTDTQYF. The whole variable domain, filled in from reference TRBV19 and TRBJ2-3, reads DGGITQSPKYLFRKEGQNVTLSCEQNLNHDAMYWYRQDPGQGLRLIYYSQIVNDFQKGDIAEGYSVSREKKESFPLTVTSAQKNPTAFYLCASSRDSGGTSTDTQYFGPGTRLTVL.

The chain joins TRBV11-3 to TRBJ2-7; D unresolved. This CDR3 is built from 14 residues. Germline values: CDR1 SGHNT, CDR2 YENEEA. The ends were cut back, 1 base at V and 5 bases at J, with 12 bases in the middle. Here the CDR3 reads CASSLVRPSHEQYF. CDR3 bases: TGTGCCAGCAGCTTAGTGAGGCCATCTCACGAGCAGTACTTC.

This clone was seen only a few times. This chain joins TRBV30 and TRBJ1-1, with a tentative D call TRBD1 (6 bases). The germline V gene has CDR1 GTSNPN and CDR2 SVGIG (reference sequence). Trimming left V 8 bases short and J 3 bases short, with 16 bases between. The CDR3 loop spans 13 amino acids. The CDR3: CARQTGHDTEAFF. The CDR3 bases are TGTGCCCGCCAAACAGGGCATGACACTGAAGCTTTCTTT. Combining the CDR3 with reference TRBV30 and TRBJ1-1 gives the whole variable domain SQTIHQWPATLVQPVGSPLSLECTVEGTSNPNLYWYRQAAGRGLQLLFYSVGIGQISSEVPQNLSASRPQDRQFILSSKKLLLSDSGFYLCARQTGHDTEAFFGQGTRLTVV.

This clone is a singleton in its sample. The chain has TRBV10-2 and TRBJ2-3; 11 bases agree with TRBD2. CDR1 is WSHSY, CDR2 SAAADI, per germline. Trimming cost V 4 bases and J 4 bases; bases outside gene matches: 10. The CDR3 is 17 amino acids. CDR3 nucleotides: TGCGCCAGCAGTGTAGCGGGGGGGCCAAATAACCCAGATACGCAGTATTTT. This sequence encodes CASSVAGGPNNPDTQYF.

V gene TRBV5-1 combines with J gene TRBJ2-7; tentative D call: TRBD1 (6 bases). The CDR3 consists of 15 residues. Trimming cost V 3 bases and J 2 bases, with 15 bases left between them. Looked up from germline, CDR1 is SGHRS and CDR2 is YFSETQ. The CDR3, as DNA: TGCGCCAGCAGCTCTATACCGACAGGACCCTACGAGCAGTACTTC. Its protein is CASSSIPTGPYEQYF.

The CDR3: CASSQLLRLGGELFF. The CDR3 DNA is TGCGCCAGCAGCCAGTTACTCCGGTTGGGCGGGGAGCTGTTTTTT. The V and J genes are TRBV4-3 and TRBJ2-2; D unresolved. V lost 3 bases and J lost 7, with 15 bases in between. This CDR3 comprises 15 residues. Looked up from germline, CDR1 is LGHNA and CDR2 is YSLEER.